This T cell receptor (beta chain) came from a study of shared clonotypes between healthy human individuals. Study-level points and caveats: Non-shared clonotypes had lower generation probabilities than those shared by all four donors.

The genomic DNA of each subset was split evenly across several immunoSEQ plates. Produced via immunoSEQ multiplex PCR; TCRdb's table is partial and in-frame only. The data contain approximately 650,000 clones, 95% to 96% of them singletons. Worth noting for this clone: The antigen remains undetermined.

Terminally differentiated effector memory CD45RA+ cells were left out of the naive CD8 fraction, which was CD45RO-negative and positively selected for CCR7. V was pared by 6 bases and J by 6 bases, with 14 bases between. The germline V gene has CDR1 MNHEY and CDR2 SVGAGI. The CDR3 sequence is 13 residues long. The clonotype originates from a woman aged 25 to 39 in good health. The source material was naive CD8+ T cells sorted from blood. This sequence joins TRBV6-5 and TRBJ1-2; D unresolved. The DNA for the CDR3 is TGTGCCAGCAGCGTAGACGTCACCAATGGCTACACCTTC. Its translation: CASSVDVTNGYTF.